The rows below give T cell receptor beta chains drawn from one sample of a study of PD-1 blockade in classical Hodgkin lymphoma. Measured with immunoSEQ multiplex PCR; TCRdb has only the in-frame clones, and not every one. The sample gives nearly 25,000 clones, roughly three quarters of which show up once; approximately 3.6% is in the top ten. The specimen was peripheral blood mononuclear cells (PBMCs), collected at baseline. The origin of the receptors is a human donor with classical Hodgkin lymphoma. CDR3s include the opening cysteine and the closing phenylalanine or tryptophan. A D gene is named only where the DNA matches it firmly. Size values are once, few and many counts, or a class for expanded clones, and some rows have none.

clone_size	d_call	j_call	v_call	cdr3_aa	cdr3_nt
few	NA	TRBJ1-6	TRBV7-2	CASSSRQSNSPLHF	TGTGCCAGCAGCTCTCGACAGTCCAATTCACCCCTCCACTTT
NA	NA	TRBJ2-5	TRBV11-3	CASSPGGGETQYF	TGTGCCAGCAGCCCTGGAGGAGGGGAGACCCAGTACTTC
NA	TRBD1	TRBJ1-1	TRBV6-6	CASSYGQTGLNTEAFF	TGTGCCAGCAGTTATGGCCAGACAGGGTTGAACACTGAAGCTTTCTTT
NA	NA	TRBJ1-1	TRBV29-1	CSVGRAGDTEGFF	TGCAGCGTTGGCCGAGCAGGGGACACTGAGGGTTTCTTT
NA	NA	TRBJ1-6	TRBV28	CASVSSYNSPLHF	TGTGCCAGCGTGAGCTCCTATAATTCACCCCTCCACTTT
NA	NA	TRBJ1-1	TRBV6-1	CASSDAGANTEAFF	TGTGCCAGCAGTGATGCTGGGGCGAACACTGAAGCTTTCTTT
NA	NA	TRBJ2-7	TRBV5-6	CASSHGGNNYEQYF	TGTGCCAGCAGCCACGGGGGAAACAACTACGAGCAGTACTTC
NA	NA	TRBJ1-2	TRBV6-4	CAIGPSYGYTF	TGTGCCATAGGACCCTCCTATGGCTACACCTTC
NA	NA	TRBJ2-6	TRBV11-2	CASSLGVGANVLTF	TGTGCCAGCAGCTTAGGGGTTGGGGCCAACGTCCTGACTTTC
NA	NA	TRBJ1-6	TRBV10-3	CAITGGNSPLHF	TGTGCCATTACTGGGGGTAATTCACCCCTCCACTTT
NA	TRBD2	TRBJ2-5	TRBV7-6	CASSPDPRGLAGGEEETQYF	TGTGCCAGCAGCCCCGACCCCCGGGGCCTAGCGGGGGGCGAGGAAGAGACCCAGTACTTC
few	NA	TRBJ2-6	TRBV9	CASSVAGSGANVLTF	TGTGCCAGCAGCGTAGCTGGCTCTGGGGCCAACGTCCTGACTTTC
NA	NA	TRBJ1-6	TRBV5-8	CASSEDGRGGFSPLHF	TGTGCCAGCAGTGAAGATGGACGGGGAGGTTTTTCACCCCTCCACTTT
NA	NA	TRBJ2-7	TRBV7-8	CASSFMGGNEQYF	TGTGCCAGCAGCTTTATGGGGGGAAACGAGCAGTACTTC
NA	NA	TRBJ2-2	TRBV6-5	CASSYGSDNTGELFF	TGTGCCAGCAGTTATGGTAGCGATAACACCGGGGAGCTGTTTTTT
NA	TRBD2	TRBJ2-7	TRBV11-1	CASSDGLAHWEQYF	TGTGCCAGCAGCGACGGACTAGCGCATTGGGAGCAGTACTTC
medium-sized	NA	TRBJ1-6	TRBV7-9	CASRRSSSYNSPLHF	TGTGCCAGCAGGCGGAGTAGCTCCTATAATTCACCCCTCCACTTT
NA	NA	TRBJ1-2	TRBV10-3	CATQDSANYGYTF	TGTGCCACTCAGGATTCGGCTAACTATGGCTACACCTTC
few	NA	TRBJ2-7	TRBV5-1	CASSLERPYEQYF	TGCGCCAGCAGCTTGGAACGGCCCTACGAGCAGTACTTC
NA	NA	TRBJ2-2	TRBV27	CASTPGTYTGELFF	TGTGCCAGCACCCCCGGGACATACACCGGGGAGCTGTTTTTT
few	NA	TRBJ1-1	TRBV5-4	CASSLVGWPEAFF	TGTGCCAGCAGCTTGGTGGGGTGGCCTGAAGCTTTCTTT
NA	NA	TRBJ2-7	TRBV30	CAWNPDRHYEQYF	TGTGCCTGGAACCCGGACAGACACTACGAGCAGTACTTC
NA	NA	TRBJ2-1	TRBV4-1	CASSQGDTTLTEQFF	TGCGCCAGCAGCCAAGGAGACACGACCCTAACAGAGCAGTTCTTC
few	NA	TRBJ1-4	TRBV9	CASSPGGGTNEKLFF	TGTGCCAGCAGCCCCGGTGGCGGAACTAATGAAAAACTGTTTTTT
once	NA	TRBJ2-3	TRBV6-5	CAISESPAEGLQYF	TGTGCCATCAGTGAGTCGCCTGCGGAGGGTCTGCAGTATTTT
NA	NA	TRBJ1-2	TRBV7-9	CASSLAQAGGYTF	TGTGCCAGCAGCTTAGCTCAGGCAGGGGGCTACACCTTC
once	TRBD1	TRBJ1-5	TRBV7-8	CASSFGTDDSNQPQHF	TGTGCCAGCAGCTTTGGGACAGACGATAGCAATCAGCCCCAGCATTTT
NA	TRBD2	TRBJ2-7	TRBV10-3	CAISERTSGGAYEQYF	TGTGCCATCAGTGAGAGAACTAGCGGGGGGGCATACGAGCAGTACTTC
NA	NA	TRBJ1-1	TRBV19	CASTGDPRPDTEAFF	TGTGCCAGTACGGGGGATCCACGTCCTGACACTGAAGCTTTCTTT
few	NA	TRBJ2-3	TRBV7-2	CASSLDAGAWTQYF	TGTGCCAGCAGCTTAGATGCGGGGGCTTGGACGCAGTATTTT
NA	NA	TRBJ2-1	TRBV7-2	CASRQNQGGAPYNEQFF	TGTGCCAGCAGACAAAACCAGGGGGGGGCCCCCTACAATGAGCAGTTCTTC
few	NA	TRBJ1-2	TRBV7-8	CASSLNRGGGYTF	TGTGCCAGCAGCTTAAATCGGGGTGGGGGCTACACCTTC
NA	NA	TRBJ1-3	TRBV7-6	CASSPGRGRAGNTIYF	TGTGCCAGCAGCCCAGGGCGGGGCAGGGCTGGAAACACCATATATTTT
NA	NA	TRBJ2-7	TRBV11-2	CASRESYEQYF	TGTGCCAGCAGGGAGAGCTACGAGCAGTACTTC
few	NA	TRBJ1-1	TRBV10-3	CATRWGADTEAFF	TGTGCCACCCGGTGGGGGGCGGACACTGAAGCTTTCTTT
once	TRBD2	TRBJ2-1	TRBV2	CASDTSGREQFF	TGTGCCAGCGATACTAGCGGGCGTGAGCAGTTCTTC
NA	NA	TRBJ1-3	TRBV7-6	CASSADGSSGNTIYF	TGTGCCAGCAGCGCGGACGGGAGCTCTGGAAACACCATATATTTT
NA	TRBD1	TRBJ1-2	TRBV30	CAWTLDRAVGYTF	TGTGCCTGGACCCTTGACAGGGCGGTTGGCTACACCTTC
NA	TRBD1	TRBJ1-5	TRBV7-2	CASSQTGGAGTAQHF	TGTGCCAGCAGCCAGACAGGGGGCGCGGGGACGGCCCAGCATTTT
once	TRBD2	TRBJ2-1	TRBV28	CASRDSGGSLGKNEQFF	TGTGCCAGCAGGGATAGCGGGGGGTCGTTAGGGAAGAATGAGCAGTTCTTC
NA	TRBD1	TRBJ2-7	TRBV2	CASRKGQGTSYEQYF	TGTGCCAGCAGAAAAGGACAGGGTACCTCCTACGAGCAGTACTTC